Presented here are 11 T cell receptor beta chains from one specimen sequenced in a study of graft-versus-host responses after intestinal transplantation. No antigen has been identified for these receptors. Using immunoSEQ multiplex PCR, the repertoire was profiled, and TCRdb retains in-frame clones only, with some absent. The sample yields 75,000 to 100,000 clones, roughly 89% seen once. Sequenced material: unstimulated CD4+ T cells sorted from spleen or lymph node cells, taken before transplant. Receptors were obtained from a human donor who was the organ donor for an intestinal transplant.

In DNA, the CDR3 is TGTGCCAGCAGCTTAGGGTCCGGGACAGGGACTGAAAAACTGTTTTTT. Translating gives CASSLGSGTGTEKLFF. The genes are TRBV7-9 and TRBJ1-4; 9 nucleotides line up with TRBD1. The V gene's germline CDR1 is SEHNR and CDR2 FQNEAQ (reference sequence). V shed 1 base, J shed 7 bases, and the junction held 7 bases outside the gene matches. The CDR3 is 16 residues long.

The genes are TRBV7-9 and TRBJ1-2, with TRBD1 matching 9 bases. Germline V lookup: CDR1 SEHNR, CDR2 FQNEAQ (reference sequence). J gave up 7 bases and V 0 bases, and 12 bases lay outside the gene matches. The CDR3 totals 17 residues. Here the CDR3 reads CASSLALGTGRSSGYTF. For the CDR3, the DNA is TGTGCCAGCAGCTTAGCGCTGGGGACAGGGAGATCGAGTGGCTACACCTTC.

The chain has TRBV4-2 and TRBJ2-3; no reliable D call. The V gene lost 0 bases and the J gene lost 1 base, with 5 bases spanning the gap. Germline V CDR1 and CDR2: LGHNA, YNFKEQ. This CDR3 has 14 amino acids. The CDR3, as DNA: TGTGCCAGCAGCCAAGACCTCCGCACAGATACGCAGTATTTT. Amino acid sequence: CASSQDLRTDTQYF.

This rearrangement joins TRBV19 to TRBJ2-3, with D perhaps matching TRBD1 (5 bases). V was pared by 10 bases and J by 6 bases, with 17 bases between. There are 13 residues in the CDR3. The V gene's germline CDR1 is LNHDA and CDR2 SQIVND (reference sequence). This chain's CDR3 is CAISGREGDTQYF. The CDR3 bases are TGTGCCATTTCGGGCAGGGAAGGGGATACGCAGTATTTT. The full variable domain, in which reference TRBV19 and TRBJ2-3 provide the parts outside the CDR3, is DGGITQSPKYLFRKEGQNVTLSCEQNLNHDAMYWYRQDPGQGLRLIYYSQIVNDFQKGDIAEGYSVSREKKESFPLTVTSAQKNPTAFYLCAISGREGDTQYFGPGTRLTVL.

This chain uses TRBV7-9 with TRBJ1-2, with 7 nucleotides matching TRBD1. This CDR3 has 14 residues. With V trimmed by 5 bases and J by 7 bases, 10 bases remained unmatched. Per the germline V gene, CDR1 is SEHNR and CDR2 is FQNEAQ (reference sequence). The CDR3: CASSLIQGKGGYTF. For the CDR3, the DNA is TGTGCCAGCAGCCTGATACAGGGGAAAGGTGGCTACACCTTC.

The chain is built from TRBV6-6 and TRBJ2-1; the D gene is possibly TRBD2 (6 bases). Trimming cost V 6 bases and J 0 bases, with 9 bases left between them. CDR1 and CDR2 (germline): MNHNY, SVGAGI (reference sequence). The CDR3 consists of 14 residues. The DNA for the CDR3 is TGTGCCAGCAGAAGACTAGACTCCTACAATGAGCAGTTCTTC. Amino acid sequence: CASRRLDSYNEQFF.

The CDR3 loop reads CASRGGGFYGNTIYF. The CDR3 nucleotides read TGTGCCAGCAGGGGTGGCGGGTTCTATGGAAACACCATATATTTT. The chain is built from TRBV7-6 and TRBJ1-3; the D is unclear. Germline lookup yields CDR1 SGHVS and CDR2 FNYEAQ. This CDR3 has 15 residues. V lost 6 bases and J 3 bases, leaving 15 bases between the germline ends.

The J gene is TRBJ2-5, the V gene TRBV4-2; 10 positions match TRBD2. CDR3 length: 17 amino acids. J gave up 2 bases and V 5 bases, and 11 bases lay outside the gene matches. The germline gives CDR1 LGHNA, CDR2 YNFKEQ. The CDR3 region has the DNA TGTGCCAGCAGCTTCGGACTAGCGGCAGATACACAAGAGACCCAGTACTTC. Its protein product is CASSFGLAADTQETQYF.

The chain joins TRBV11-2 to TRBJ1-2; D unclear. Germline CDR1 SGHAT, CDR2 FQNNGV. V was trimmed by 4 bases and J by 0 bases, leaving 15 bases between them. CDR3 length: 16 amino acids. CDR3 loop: CASSSGVRVANYGYTF. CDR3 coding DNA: TGTGCCAGCAGCTCCGGGGTTCGGGTAGCTAACTATGGCTACACCTTC.

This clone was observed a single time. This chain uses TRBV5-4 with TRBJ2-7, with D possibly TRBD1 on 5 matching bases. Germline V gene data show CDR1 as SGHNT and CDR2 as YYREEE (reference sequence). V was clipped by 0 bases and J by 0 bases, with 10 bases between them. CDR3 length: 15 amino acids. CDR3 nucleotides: TGTGCCAGCAGCTTGGTGGCCGACAGCTCCTACGAGCAGTACTTC. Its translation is CASSLVADSSYEQYF.

CDR3 DNA: TGTGCCATCCCGGGTAGCGGGGGGGGTAACGAGCAGTACTTC. Its translation: CAIPGSGGGNEQYF. This rearrangement joins TRBV2 to TRBJ2-7; TRBD2 agrees at 11 bases. Per the germline V gene, CDR1 is SNHLY and CDR2 is FYNNEI. The CDR3 length is 14 residues. V dropped 10 bases and J dropped 5; count of bases not matched to a gene: 10.